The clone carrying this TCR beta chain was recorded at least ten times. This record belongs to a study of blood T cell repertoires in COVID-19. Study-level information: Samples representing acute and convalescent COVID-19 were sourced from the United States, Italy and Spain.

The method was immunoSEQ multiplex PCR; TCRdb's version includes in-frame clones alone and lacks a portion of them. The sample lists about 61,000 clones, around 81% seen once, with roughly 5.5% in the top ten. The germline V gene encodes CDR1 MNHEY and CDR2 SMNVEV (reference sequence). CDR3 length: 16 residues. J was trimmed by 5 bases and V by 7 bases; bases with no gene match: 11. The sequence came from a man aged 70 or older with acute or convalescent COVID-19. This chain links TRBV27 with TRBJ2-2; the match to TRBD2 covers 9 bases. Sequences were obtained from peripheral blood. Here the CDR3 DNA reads TGTGCCAGCATGTACCAAGCGGGGGGAGGTACCGGGGAGCTGTTTTTT. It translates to CASMYQAGGGTGELFF.